The TCR beta chain described here comes from a study of regulatory T cells in long-lasting Graves disease. The time point was: newly diagnosed GD, antithyroid drugs for less than 3 months. The TCR library used RNA extracted from PBMCs. Those enrolled as patients came out of an endocrinology department in Xi'an, China. This clonotype occurred many times. One end of the junction fails to match germline, which may point to a read error. This CDR3 is built from 14 residues. The germline V gene has CDR1 LNHNV and CDR2 YYDKDF (reference sequence). Relying on iRepertoire HTBI primers and Arm-PCR of CDR3 regions, the team built TCR beta libraries. TCRdb called the multiplex PCR reads again in MiXCR, with one record for every CDR3 protein. The table includes almost 450,000 distinct CDR3 sequences, over 15% detected once. These data also formed part of another study, on T cells in Graves' hyperthyroidism and ophthalmopathy. That work contributes: The study used the HTBI primer set for a first-round RT-PCR of the TCR CDR3. Ophthalmopathy was model-predicted a median about 6.9 months pre-onset.

The TCR comes from a woman aged 25 to 39 with Graves disease. J is TRBJ2-7 and V is TRBV15; D gene uncertain. The starting material was peripheral blood mononuclear cells (PBMCs), obtained at new diagnosis, from a patient treated with antithyroid drugs. DNA for the CDR3: TGTGCCACCAGCAGAGACCCCGCCCGAGTCTCGATCAACTTC. This sequence encodes CATSRDPARVSINF.